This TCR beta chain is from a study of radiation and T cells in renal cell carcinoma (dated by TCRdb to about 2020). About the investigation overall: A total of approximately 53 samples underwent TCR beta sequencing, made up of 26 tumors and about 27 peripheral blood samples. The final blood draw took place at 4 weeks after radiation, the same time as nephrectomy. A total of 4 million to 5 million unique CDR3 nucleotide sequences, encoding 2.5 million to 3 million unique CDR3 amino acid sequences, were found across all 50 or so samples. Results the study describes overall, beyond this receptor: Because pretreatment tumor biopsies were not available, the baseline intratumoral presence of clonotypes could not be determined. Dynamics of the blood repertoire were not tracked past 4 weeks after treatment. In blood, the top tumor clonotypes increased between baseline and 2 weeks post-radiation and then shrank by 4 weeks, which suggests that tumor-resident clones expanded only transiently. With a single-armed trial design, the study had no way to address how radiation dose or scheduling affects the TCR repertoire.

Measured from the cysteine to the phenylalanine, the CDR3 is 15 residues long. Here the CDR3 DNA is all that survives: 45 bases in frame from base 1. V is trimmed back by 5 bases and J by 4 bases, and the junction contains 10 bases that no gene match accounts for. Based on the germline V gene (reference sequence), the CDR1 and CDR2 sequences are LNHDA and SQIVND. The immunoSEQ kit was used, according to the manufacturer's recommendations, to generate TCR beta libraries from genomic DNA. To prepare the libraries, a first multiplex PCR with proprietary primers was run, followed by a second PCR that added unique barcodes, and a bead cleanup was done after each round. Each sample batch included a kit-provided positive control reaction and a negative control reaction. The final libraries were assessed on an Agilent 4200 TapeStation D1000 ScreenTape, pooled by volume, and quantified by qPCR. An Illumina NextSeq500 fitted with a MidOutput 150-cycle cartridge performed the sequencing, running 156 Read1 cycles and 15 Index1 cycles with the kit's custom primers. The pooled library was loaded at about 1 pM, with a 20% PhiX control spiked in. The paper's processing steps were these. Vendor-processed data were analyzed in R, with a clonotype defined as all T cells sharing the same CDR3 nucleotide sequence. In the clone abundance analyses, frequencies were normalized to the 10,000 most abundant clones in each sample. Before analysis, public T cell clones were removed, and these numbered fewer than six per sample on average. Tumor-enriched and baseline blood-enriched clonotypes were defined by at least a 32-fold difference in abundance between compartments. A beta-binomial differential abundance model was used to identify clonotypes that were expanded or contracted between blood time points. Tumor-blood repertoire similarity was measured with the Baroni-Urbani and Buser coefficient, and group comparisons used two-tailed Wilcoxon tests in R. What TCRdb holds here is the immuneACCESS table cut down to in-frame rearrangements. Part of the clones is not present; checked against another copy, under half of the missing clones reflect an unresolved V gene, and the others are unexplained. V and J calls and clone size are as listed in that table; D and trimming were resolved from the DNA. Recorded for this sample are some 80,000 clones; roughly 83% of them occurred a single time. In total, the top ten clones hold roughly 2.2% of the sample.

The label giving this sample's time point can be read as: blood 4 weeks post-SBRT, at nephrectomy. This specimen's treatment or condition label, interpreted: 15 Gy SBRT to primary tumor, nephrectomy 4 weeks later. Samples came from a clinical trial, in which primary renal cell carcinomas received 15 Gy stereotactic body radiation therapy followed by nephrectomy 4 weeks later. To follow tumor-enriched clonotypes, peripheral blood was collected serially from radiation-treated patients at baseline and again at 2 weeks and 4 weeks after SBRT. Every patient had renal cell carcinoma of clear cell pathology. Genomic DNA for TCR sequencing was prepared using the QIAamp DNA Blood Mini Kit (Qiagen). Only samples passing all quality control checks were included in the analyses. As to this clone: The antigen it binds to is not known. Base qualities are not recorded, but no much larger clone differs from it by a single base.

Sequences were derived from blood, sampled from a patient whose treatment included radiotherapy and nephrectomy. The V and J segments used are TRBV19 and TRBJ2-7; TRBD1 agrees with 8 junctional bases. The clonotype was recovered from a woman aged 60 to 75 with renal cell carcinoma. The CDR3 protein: CASSASGQAFYEQYF. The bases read TGTGCCAGTAGTGCCTCGGGACAGGCCTTTTACGAGCAGTACTTC.